Shown below are 11 T cell receptor beta chains from a single sample sequenced in a study of cytomegalovirus exposure and HLA in healthy donors. Both 60 Vbeta primers and 13 Jbeta primers went into the PCR. Some clones are missing from TCRdb's copy, which holds only in-frame ones; the method was immunoSEQ multiplex PCR. In the table there are about 69,000 clones, around 74% of which are singletons. The source material was PBMCs. Every receptor here comes from a woman in her sixties in good health and CMV-seropositive.

The gene calls are TRBV14 and TRBJ2-2, with a possible D match to TRBD1 (5 bases). V gave up 8 bases and J gave up 13 bases, with 17 bases separating them. Germline lookup yields CDR1 SGHDN and CDR2 FVKESK. The CDR3 contains 12 residues. This chain's CDR3 is CASQREKGSLFF. The CDR3 nucleotides read TGTGCCAGCCAACGAGAGAAGGGGTCGCTGTTTTTT.

This clone has just a few counts. V gene TRBV5-1 combines with J gene TRBJ1-6, with D maybe TRBD1 (6 bases). CDR3 length equals 16 residues. V lost 3 bases, J lost 8 bases, and 18 bases lay in between. The germline V gene encodes CDR1 SGHRS and CDR2 YFSETQ. The CDR3 DNA reads TGCGCCAGCAGCTATTATGGGTCCAGGGGTGATTCACCCCTCCACTTT. It encodes CASSYYGSRGDSPLHF.

CDR3 region: CASSLGLTTNTEAFF. Here the CDR3 DNA reads TGTGCCAGCAGTTTGGGCCTAACGACAAACACTGAAGCTTTCTTT. V usage is TRBV28 and J usage is TRBJ1-1, with D uncertain. Germline CDR1 is MDHEN and CDR2 is SYDVKM. V lost 3 bases and J 2 bases, leaving 13 bases between the germline ends. The CDR3 length is 15 residues.

V is TRBV19 and J is TRBJ2-5, with 12 positions matching TRBD2. Trimming took 5 bases from V and 2 from J; bases not matched to a gene: 3. CDR1 LNHDA and CDR2 SQIVND come from the germline V gene (reference sequence). This CDR3 contains 15 residues. CDR3 protein: CASSPLAGGQETQYF. The CDR3 coding sequence is TGTGCCAGTAGTCCGCTAGCGGGAGGGCAAGAGACCCAGTACTTC. The full variable domain, completed using reference TRBV19 and TRBJ2-5, is DGGITQSPKYLFRKEGQNVTLSCEQNLNHDAMYWYRQDPGQGLRLIYYSQIVNDFQKGDIAEGYSVSREKKESFPLTVTSAQKNPTAFYLCASSPLAGGQETQYFGPGTRLLVL.

The rearrangement links TRBV7-9 to TRBJ2-3; 7 positions agree with TRBD2. V trimming: 3 bases; J trimming: 5 bases; junction bases outside the gene matches: 8. Germline V gives CDR1 SEHNR, CDR2 FQNEAQ (reference sequence). This CDR3 is 15 amino acids long. CDR3 sequence (DNA): TGTGCCAGCAGCTTCTCATCGGGGGGAGGAGATACGCAGTATTTT. This codes for CASSFSSGGGDTQYF. The full variable domain, its missing parts supplied by reference TRBV7-9 and TRBJ2-3, is DTGVSQNPRHKITKRGQNVTFRCDPISEHNRLYWYRQTLGQGPEFLTYFQNEAQLEKSRLLSDRFSAERPKGSFSTLEIQRTEQGDSAMYLCASSFSSGGGDTQYFGPGTRLTVL.

V usage is TRBV6-6 and J usage is TRBJ1-2; D possibly corresponds to TRBD1 (6 bases). Per the germline V gene, CDR1 is MNHNY and CDR2 is SVGAGI (reference sequence). Trimming pared 0 bases from V and 8 bases from J, leaving 7 bases between. The CDR3 has 12 residues. DNA of the CDR3: TGTGCCAGCAGTTACTCCCAGGGGGGCTACACCTTC. This codes for CASSYSQGGYTF.

This clone was seen a single time. This chain uses TRBV6-4 with TRBJ2-1, with a weak D call TRBD2 (6 bases). Germline CDR1 is MRHNA and CDR2 is SNTAGT. This CDR3 region has 15 residues. Trimming removed 2 bases at V and 6 bases at J, with 14 bases between. The DNA for the CDR3 is TGTGCCAGCAGTGACCGGGTCGGGAGATTCAATGAGCAGTTCTTC. As protein: CASSDRVGRFNEQFF.

This chain joins TRBV18 and TRBJ1-3; D ambiguous. Germline CDR1 is KGHSH and CDR2 is LQKENI. The ends were cut back, 7 bases at V and 0 bases at J, with 7 bases in the middle. CDR3 length equals 13 residues. CDR3 in amino acids: CASCTVSGNTIYF. Written as DNA, the CDR3 is TGTGCCAGCTGTACAGTCTCTGGAAACACCATATATTTT.

The rearrangement uses TRBV11-2 and TRBJ1-3; weak D call: TRBD1 (5 bases). This CDR3 is built from 14 residues. With 4 bases removed from V and 2 bases from J, the gap between germline ends came to 9 bases. Germline V CDR1 and CDR2: SGHAT, FQNNGV. The CDR3 DNA sequence: TGTGCCAGCAGCTCCCAGGGTACTGGAAACACCATATATTTT. It encodes CASSSQGTGNTIYF. The whole variable domain, remainder taken from reference TRBV11-2 and TRBJ1-3, is EAGVAQSPRYKIIEKRQSVAFWCNPISGHATLYWYQQILGQGPKLLIQFQNNGVVDDSQLPKDRFSAERLKGVDSTLKIQPAKLEDSAVYLCASSSQGTGNTIYFGEGSWLTVV.

V is TRBV30 and J is TRBJ1-6, with 7 bases matching TRBD1. The germline V gene encodes CDR1 GTSNPN and CDR2 SVGIG (reference sequence). This CDR3 comprises 13 residues. Losses at the gene ends were 8 bases for V and 6 bases for J; bases not matched to a gene: 7. CDR3 amino acids: CAGDRDFNSPLHF. DNA of the CDR3: TGTGCCGGAGACAGGGATTTTAATTCACCCCTCCACTTT.

This clone appeared a few times. The chain has TRBV10-3 and TRBJ1-1; perhaps TRBD1 as D (6 bases). CDR3 length: 13 amino acids. Germline CDR1 reads ENHRY; CDR2 reads SYGVKD. Deletions cut 2 bases from V and 4 bases from J, with 8 bases between. For the CDR3, the DNA is TGTGCCATCAGTGAGAGGGGGAGCACTGAAGCTTTCTTT. It yields the protein CAISERGSTEAFF.